These 18 T cell receptor beta chains were all obtained from the same sample, sequenced in a study of CXCR3-negative and CXCR3-positive naive CD8 T cells. Study results and caveats: More hydrophobic TRB CDR3s occurred in CXCR3-positive than in CXCR3-negative naive cells.

No antigen has been identified for these receptors. With UMI labels, 5' RACE was used to prepare the TRB cDNA libraries. After re-calling the 5' RACE reads, TCRdb lists one entry per CDR3 protein, DNA absent. Its listing shows tens of thousands of distinct CDR3 sequences. Sequenced material: naive CXCR3+ CD8+ T cells from blood. Subset: CD45RO-CCR7+CD27+CD95- naive CD8+ T cells expressing CXCR3 (TNR3+). The receptor source for this set is a human donor in good health. Some clones in this sample may be carry-over from other donors' samples.

The chain has TRBV28 and TRBJ2-6; no DNA is available, so the TRBD1 call from TCRdb remains unchecked. CDR1 and CDR2 from the germline V gene are MDHEN and SYDVKM. CDR3 size: 17 residues. The CDR3 is CASSFTGSLSGANVLTF. The entire variable domain, with the rest obtained from reference TRBV28 and TRBJ2-6, is as follows: DVKVTQSSRYLVKRTGEKVFLECVQDMDHENMFWYRQDPGLGLRLIYFSYDVKMKEKGDIPEGYSVSREKKERFSLILESASTNQTSMYLCASSFTGSLSGANVLTFGAGSRLTVL.

CDR3 residues: CASSPGQNTGELFF. The chain employs TRBV19 and TRBJ2-2; with no DNA, the TCRdb D assignment of TRBD1 cannot be verified. Germline V lookup: CDR1 LNHDA, CDR2 SQIVND (reference sequence). The CDR3 totals 14 residues.

The J gene is TRBJ2-2, the V gene TRBV7-7; TCRdb's D call, TRBD2, is unchecked because there is no DNA. CDR1 and CDR2 from the germline V gene are SSHAT and FNYEAQ (reference sequence). This CDR3 has 16 amino acids. CDR3 protein: CASSDGLAENTGELFF.

The rearrangement uses TRBV20-1 and TRBJ2-7; with no DNA, the TCRdb D assignment of TRBD2 cannot be verified. The CDR3 extends over 14 amino acids. Germline V gene lookup returns CDR1 DFQATT and CDR2 SNEGSKA (reference sequence). This CDR3 reads CSAEGGGPGYEQYF.

The V and J genes are TRBV14 and TRBJ2-3. This CDR3 spans 12 amino acids. Germline loops: CDR1 SGHDN, CDR2 FVKESK. The CDR3 sequence: CVSSQVVNTQYF.

The chain employs TRBV6-4 and TRBJ2-1; the TRBD2 assignment by TCRdb is unverifiable without DNA. Looked up from germline, CDR1 is MRHNA and CDR2 is SNTAGT. The length of the CDR3 is 15 residues. The CDR3 loop reads CASSLEGAGHNEQFF.

The chain has TRBV12-3 or TRBV12-4 and TRBJ1-5; TCRdb's D call, TRBD1, is unchecked because there is no DNA. This CDR3 is 15 amino acids long. The CDR3 spells CASSPTGGSNQPQHF.

The V call is TRBV3-1, the J call TRBJ2-1; checking the TCRdb D call of TRBD2 is not possible without DNA. CDR1 is LGHDT, CDR2 YNNKEL, per germline (reference sequence). The CDR3 covers 20 residues. The CDR3 loop is CASSQYPSGRESNSYNEQFF.

The chain links TRBV12-3 or TRBV12-4 to TRBJ1-2. CDR3 size: 13 residues. CDR3 sequence reads: CASSFQANYGYTF.

This chain joins TRBV11-3 and TRBJ2-6; TCRdb proposes TRBD1, but this gene call is untestable without DNA. Per the germline V gene, CDR1 is SGHNT and CDR2 is YENEEA. This CDR3 is 20 amino acids long. The CDR3 protein is CASSPGQGQPTGTGANVLTF.

This chain joins TRBV6-5 and TRBJ2-3; absent DNA, TCRdb's TRBD2 call cannot be checked. Per germline, CDR1 MNHEY and CDR2 SVGAGI. The length of the CDR3 is 15 residues. CDR3 sequence reads: CAISLTVQGTDTQYF.

The CDR3 sequence is CSARVPLTNTGELFF. The chain has TRBV20-1 and TRBJ2-2. Germline loops: CDR1 DFQATT, CDR2 SNEGSKA (reference sequence). This CDR3 contains 15 residues.

The V call is TRBV12-3 or TRBV12-4, the J call TRBJ1-5; TCRdb reports TRBD1, a call that lacks DNA to check it against. The CDR3 loop spans 15 amino acids. CDR3 protein: CASSQNRGADQPQHF.

This chain connects TRBV7-2 to TRBJ2-7; TCRdb picks TRBD2, but there is no DNA to check that call. Germline values: CDR1 SGHTA, CDR2 FQGNSA. CDR3 length: 13 amino acids. The CDR3 protein is CASSPDYPYEQYF.

The chain links TRBV28 to TRBJ2-7. Germline V gene sequence: CDR1 MDHEN, CDR2 SYDVKM. The CDR3 covers 15 residues. The CDR3 here is CASSFDLGPRYEQYF. Supplemented by reference TRBV28 and TRBJ2-7, the full variable domain reads DVKVTQSSRYLVKRTGEKVFLECVQDMDHENMFWYRQDPGLGLRLIYFSYDVKMKEKGDIPEGYSVSREKKERFSLILESASTNQTSMYLCASSFDLGPRYEQYFGPGTRLTVT.

The chain employs TRBV28 and TRBJ1-5; TCRdb calls TRBD1, which cannot be checked without DNA. This CDR3 is 15 amino acids long. The germline V gene has CDR1 MDHEN and CDR2 SYDVKM. The CDR3 loop is CASSFVGASNQPQHF.

J is TRBJ2-7 and V is TRBV6-2 or TRBV6-3; TCRdb's D call, TRBD2, is unchecked because there is no DNA. The germline gives CDR1 MNHEY, CDR2 SVGEGT. The CDR3 consists of 13 residues. CDR3 sequence reads: CASTMEGSYEQYF.

The chain couples TRBV12-3 or TRBV12-4 to TRBJ1-2; TCRdb designates TRBD1, a call that cannot be tested without DNA. This CDR3 has 15 amino acids. The CDR3 sequence: CASSIAGGANYGYTF.